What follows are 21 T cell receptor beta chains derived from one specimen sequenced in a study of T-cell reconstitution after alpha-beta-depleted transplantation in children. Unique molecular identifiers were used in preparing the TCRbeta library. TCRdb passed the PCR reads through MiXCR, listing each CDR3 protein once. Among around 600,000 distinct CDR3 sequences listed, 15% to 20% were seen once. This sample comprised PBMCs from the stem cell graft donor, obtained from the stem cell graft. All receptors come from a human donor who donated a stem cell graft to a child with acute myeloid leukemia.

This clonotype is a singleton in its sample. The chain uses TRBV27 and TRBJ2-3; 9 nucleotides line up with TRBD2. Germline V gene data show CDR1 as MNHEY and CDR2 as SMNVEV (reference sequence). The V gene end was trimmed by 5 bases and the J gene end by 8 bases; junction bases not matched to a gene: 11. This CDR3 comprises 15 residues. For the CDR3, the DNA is TGTGCCAGCAGTGCGGGGGGGCTTGGATGGCCTACGCAGTATTTT. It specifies CASSAGGLGWPTQYF.

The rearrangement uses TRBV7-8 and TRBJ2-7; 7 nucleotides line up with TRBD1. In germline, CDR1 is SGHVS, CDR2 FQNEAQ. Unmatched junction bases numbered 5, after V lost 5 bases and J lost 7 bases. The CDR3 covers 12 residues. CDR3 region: CASSPDREEQYV. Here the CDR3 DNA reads TGTGCCAGCAGCCCCGACAGGGAAGAGCAGTACGTC.

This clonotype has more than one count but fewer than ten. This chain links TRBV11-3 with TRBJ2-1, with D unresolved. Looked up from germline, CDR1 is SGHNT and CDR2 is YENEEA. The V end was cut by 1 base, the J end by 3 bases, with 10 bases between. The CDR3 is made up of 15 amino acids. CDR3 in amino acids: CASSLGGSLYNEQFF. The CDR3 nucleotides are TGTGCCAGCAGCTTAGGAGGCAGCCTCTACAATGAGCAGTTCTTC.

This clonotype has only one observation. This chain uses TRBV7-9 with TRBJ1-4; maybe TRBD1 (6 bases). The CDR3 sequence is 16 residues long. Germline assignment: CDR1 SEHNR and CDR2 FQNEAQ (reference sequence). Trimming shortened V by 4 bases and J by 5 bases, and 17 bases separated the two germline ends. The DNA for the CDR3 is TGTGCCAGCAGCTCAGGGGTTGGGGAAGCGAATGAAAAACTGTTTTTT. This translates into CASSSGVGEANEKLFF.

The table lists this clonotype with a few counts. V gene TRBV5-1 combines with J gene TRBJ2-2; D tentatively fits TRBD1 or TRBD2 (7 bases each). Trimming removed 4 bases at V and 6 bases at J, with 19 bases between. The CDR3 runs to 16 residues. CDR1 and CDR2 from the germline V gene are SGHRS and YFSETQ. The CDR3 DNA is TGCGCCAGCAGCGGTACCGTGACAGGGAGGGCCGGGGAGCTGTTTTTT. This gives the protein CASSGTVTGRAGELFF.

The CDR3 here is CASSPGQGFGGGNQPQHF. CDR3 nucleotides: TGTGCCAGCAGCCCGGGACAGGGCTTTGGAGGGGGCAATCAGCCCCAGCATTTT. The chain uses TRBV11-1 and TRBJ1-5, with TRBD1 identical over 9 bases. The CDR3 has 18 residues. Germline V gene sequence: CDR1 SGHAT, CDR2 FQDESV (reference sequence). Trimming cost V 5 bases and J 2 bases; bases outside gene matches: 13. The variable domain in full, with the rest retrieved from reference TRBV11-1 and TRBJ1-5, is EAEVAQSPRYKITEKSQAVAFWCDPISGHATLYWYRQILGQGPELLVQFQDESVVDDSQLPKDRFSAERLKGVDSTLKIQPAELGDSAMYLCASSPGQGFGGGNQPQHFGDGTRLSIL.

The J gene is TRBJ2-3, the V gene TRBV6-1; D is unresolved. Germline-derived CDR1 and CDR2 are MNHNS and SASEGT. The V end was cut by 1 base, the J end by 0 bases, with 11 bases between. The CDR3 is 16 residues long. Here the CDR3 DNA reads TGTGCCAGCAGTGAAGTGGAGAATACTAGCACAGATACGCAGTATTTT. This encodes CASSEVENTSTDTQYF.

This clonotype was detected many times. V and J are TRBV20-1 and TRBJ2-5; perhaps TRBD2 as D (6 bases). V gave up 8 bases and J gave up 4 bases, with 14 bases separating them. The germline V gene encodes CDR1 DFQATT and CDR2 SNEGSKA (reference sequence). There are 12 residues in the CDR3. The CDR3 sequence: CSSIAAGETQYF. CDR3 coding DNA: TGCAGTTCCATAGCGGCCGGAGAGACCCAGTACTTC.

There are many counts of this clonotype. DNA for the CDR3: TGTGCCAGCAGTTCAGACAGGGGCTATGAGCAGTTCTTC. Its protein product is CASSSDRGYEQFF. The chain recombines TRBV12-3 or TRBV12-4 with TRBJ2-1; 8 nucleotides agree with TRBD1. There are 13 residues in the CDR3. The ends lost 4 bases at V and 8 bases at J; junction bases unmatched: 4.

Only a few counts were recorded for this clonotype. The CDR3, as DNA: TGCAGTGCTAGAGTTCCAAGGGCTCTCCACTACGAGCAGTACTTC. Amino acids: CSARVPRALHYEQYF. The chain recombines TRBV20-1 with TRBJ2-7; D uncertain. The V gene's germline CDR1 is DFQATT and CDR2 SNEGSKA (reference sequence). V shed 1 base and J shed 3 bases, with 16 bases lying between them. The CDR3 covers 15 residues.

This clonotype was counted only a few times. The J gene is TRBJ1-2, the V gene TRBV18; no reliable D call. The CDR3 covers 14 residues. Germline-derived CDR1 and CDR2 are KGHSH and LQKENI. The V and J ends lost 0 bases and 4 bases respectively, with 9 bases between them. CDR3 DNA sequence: TGTGCCAGCTCACCACCCATCGATCTCTATGGCTACACCTTC. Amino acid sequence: CASSPPIDLYGYTF.

The CDR3: CAISGLAGETGELFF. Here the CDR3 DNA reads TGTGCCATCAGCGGACTAGCGGGGGAGACCGGGGAGCTGTTTTTT. The gene calls are TRBV10-3 and TRBJ2-2, with 13 nucleotides matching TRBD2. CDR1 is ENHRY, CDR2 SYGVKD, per germline. V was clipped by 6 bases and J by 5 bases; unmatched bases: 3. The CDR3 length is 15 residues.

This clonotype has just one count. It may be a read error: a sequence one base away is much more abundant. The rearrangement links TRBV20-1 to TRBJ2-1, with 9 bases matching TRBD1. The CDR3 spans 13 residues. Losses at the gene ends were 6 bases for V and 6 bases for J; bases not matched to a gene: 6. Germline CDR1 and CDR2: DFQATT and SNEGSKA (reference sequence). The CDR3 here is CSARDRDGNEQFF. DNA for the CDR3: TGCAGTGCAAGGGACAGGGACGGCAATGAGCAGTTCTTC.

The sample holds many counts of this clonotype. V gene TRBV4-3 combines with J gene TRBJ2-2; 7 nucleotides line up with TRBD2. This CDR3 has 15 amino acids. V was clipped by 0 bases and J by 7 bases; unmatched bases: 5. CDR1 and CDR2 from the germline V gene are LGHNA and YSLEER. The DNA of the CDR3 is TGCGCCAGCAGCCAAGATGGGGGGGGTAACGGGGAGCTGTTTTTT. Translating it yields CASSQDGGGNGELFF.

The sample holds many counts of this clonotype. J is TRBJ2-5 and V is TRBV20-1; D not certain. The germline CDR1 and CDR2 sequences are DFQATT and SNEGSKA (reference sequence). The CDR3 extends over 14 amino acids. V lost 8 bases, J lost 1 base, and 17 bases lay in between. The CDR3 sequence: CSLAGSDIQETQYF. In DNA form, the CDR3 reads TGCAGTTTGGCCGGCAGCGATATCCAAGAGACCCAGTACTTC.

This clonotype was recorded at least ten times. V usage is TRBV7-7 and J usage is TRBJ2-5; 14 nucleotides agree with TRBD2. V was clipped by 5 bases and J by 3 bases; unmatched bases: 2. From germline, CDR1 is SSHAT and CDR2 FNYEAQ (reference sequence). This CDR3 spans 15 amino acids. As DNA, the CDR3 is TGTGCCAGCAGCCCGGGACTAGCGGGGGAAGAGACCCAGTACTTC. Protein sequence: CASSPGLAGEETQYF.

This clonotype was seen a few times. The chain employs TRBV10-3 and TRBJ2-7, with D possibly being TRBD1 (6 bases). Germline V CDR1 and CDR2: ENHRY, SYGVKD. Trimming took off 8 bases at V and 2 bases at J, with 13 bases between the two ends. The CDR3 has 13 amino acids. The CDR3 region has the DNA TGTGCCATCCTCCGAGAGGGGGCCTACGAGCAGTACTTC. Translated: CAILREGAYEQYF.

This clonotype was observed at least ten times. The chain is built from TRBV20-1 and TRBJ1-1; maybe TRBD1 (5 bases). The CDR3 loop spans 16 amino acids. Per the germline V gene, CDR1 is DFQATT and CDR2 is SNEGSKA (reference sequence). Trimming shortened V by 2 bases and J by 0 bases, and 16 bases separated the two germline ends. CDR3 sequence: CSARPRGARMNTEAFF. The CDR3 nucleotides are TGCAGTGCTAGACCCCGTGGGGCGCGGATGAACACTGAAGCTTTCTTT.

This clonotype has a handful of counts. CDR3 amino acids: CASSQDYGLAGTGNTEAFF. CDR3 in DNA: TGCGCCAGCAGCCAAGATTATGGGCTGGCTGGCACAGGGAACACTGAAGCTTTCTTT. The J gene is TRBJ1-1, the V gene TRBV4-1; D is possibly TRBD1 (5 bases). V was clipped by 0 bases and J by 1 base, with 21 bases between them. The CDR3 consists of 19 residues. Germline V gives CDR1 MGHRA, CDR2 YSYEKL.

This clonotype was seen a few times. The DNA for the CDR3 is TGCAGTGCTAGGACACAGGGGTCCAGCAATCAGCCCCAGCATTTT. Its protein is CSARTQGSSNQPQHF. V and J are TRBV20-1 and TRBJ1-5, with 7 bases lining up with TRBD1. V lost 3 bases to trimming and J lost 1 base; unmatched junction nucleotides: 6. The CDR3 runs to 15 residues. Per germline, CDR1 DFQATT and CDR2 SNEGSKA (reference sequence).

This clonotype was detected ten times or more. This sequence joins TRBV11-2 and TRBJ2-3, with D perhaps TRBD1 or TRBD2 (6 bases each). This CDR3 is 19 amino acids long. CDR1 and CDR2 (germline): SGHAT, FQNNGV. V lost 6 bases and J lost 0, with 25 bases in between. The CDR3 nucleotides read TGTGCCAGCAGTCGGGGGCGGGGAGTTTCCCAACAAAGCACAGATACGCAGTATTTT. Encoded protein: CASSRGRGVSQQSTDTQYF.